Here is one TCR beta chain with its context. What it recognizes is unknown. A much more abundant neighbour one base away suggests this may be a read error. The data were obtained in a study of post-analysis software for immune sequencing data. Study at large: There were relapsing-remitting, secondary progressive and progressive-relapsing multiple sclerosis among the disease courses included.

The CDR3 runs 14 residues. V shed 4 bases, J shed 7 bases, and the junction held 8 bases outside the gene matches. CDR1 is SGHRS and CDR2 is YFSETQ in the germline V gene. Prepared libraries of TCR beta cDNA carried unique molecular identifiers. The yield from roughly 1 to 10 million T cells was 500,000 or so cDNA molecules in total. TCRdb redid the calling of the PCR reads with MiXCR, one entry per CDR3 protein. The sample records 250,000 to 300,000 distinct CDR3 sequences, 35% to 40% being singletons. Points from the study as a whole: Those with multiple sclerosis, the patient group, showed significantly lower normalized Chao1 diversity than controls. Samples from a shared batch, those prepared together, strongly co-clustered by F measure. Included in a set of a few TRBV segments more frequent in patients than controls were TRBV5-6, TRBV5-1 and TRBV20-1.

The sample consisted of blood. This chain joins TRBV5-1 and TRBJ2-7; 10 bases are shared with TRBD2. The sequence was obtained from a girl aged 5 to 17 with multiple sclerosis. CDR3 sequence (DNA): TGCGCCAGCAGCAGGACTAGCGGCAACAATGAGCAGTACTTC. It is translated as CASSRTSGNNEQYF.